The T cell receptor beta chain under discussion was sequenced for a study of blood T cell repertoires in COVID-19. About the research overall: The origin of the acute and convalescent COVID-19 samples was the United States, Italy and Spain. Sources were T cells, B-cell-depleted T cells, or PBMCs; the material itself was cDNA or gDNA.

Repertoires were generated with immunoSEQ multiplex PCR, while TCRdb's copy carries only in-frame clones and drops some. The sample carries 310,000 or so clones, roughly 87% recorded once. Trimming stripped 3 bases from V and 2 bases from J, with 7 bases between. Per the germline V gene, CDR1 is SGHTA and CDR2 is FQGNSA. The CDR3 spans 14 residues. This chain connects TRBV7-2 to TRBJ2-2, with no clear D. Sequencing was done on a sample of PBMCs or T cells enriched from blood (not recorded which). The clonotype originates from a young woman who had recovered from COVID-19. This CDR3 reads CASSLGLNTGELFF. The DNA of the CDR3 is TGTGCCAGCAGCTTGGGCCTTAACACCGGGGAGCTGTTTTTT. Full variable domain (outside the CDR3, taken from reference TRBV7-2 and TRBJ2-2): GAGVSQSPSNKVTEKGKDVELRCDPISGHTALYWYRQSLGQGLEFLIYFQGNSAPDKSGLPSDRFSAERTGGSVSTLTIQRTQQEDSAVYLCASSLGLNTGELFFGEGSRLTVL.